This T cell receptor (beta chain) was obtained from a study of blood T cell repertoires in COVID-19. Turning to the study itself: Samples of COVID-19 (acute and convalescent) were obtained from the United States, Italy and Spain.

Original processing methods: Nucleated cell number was recorded as an estimate derived from reference gene primer amplification. Data came from immunoSEQ multiplex PCR; TCRdb stores just in-frame clones and leaves some out. The V and J calls and clone size are taken from that table; D and trimming were inferred from the DNA. Of 150,000 to 200,000 clones listed, around 80% are singletons. Material for sequencing was peripheral blood. This TCR was sampled from a man in his 70s with active or convalescent COVID-19.

CDR3 residues: CASSNSRDSGMTEAFF. In DNA, the CDR3 is TGTGCCAGCAGCAACAGCCGGGACTCGGGGATGACTGAAGCTTTCTTT. The rearrangement joins TRBV7-9 to TRBJ1-1, with a tentative D call TRBD1 (5 bases). From germline, CDR1 is SEHNR and CDR2 FQNEAQ (reference sequence). Between the trimmed V and J ends, which lost 5 bases and 5 bases, there was a span of 21 bases. This CDR3 contains 16 residues.